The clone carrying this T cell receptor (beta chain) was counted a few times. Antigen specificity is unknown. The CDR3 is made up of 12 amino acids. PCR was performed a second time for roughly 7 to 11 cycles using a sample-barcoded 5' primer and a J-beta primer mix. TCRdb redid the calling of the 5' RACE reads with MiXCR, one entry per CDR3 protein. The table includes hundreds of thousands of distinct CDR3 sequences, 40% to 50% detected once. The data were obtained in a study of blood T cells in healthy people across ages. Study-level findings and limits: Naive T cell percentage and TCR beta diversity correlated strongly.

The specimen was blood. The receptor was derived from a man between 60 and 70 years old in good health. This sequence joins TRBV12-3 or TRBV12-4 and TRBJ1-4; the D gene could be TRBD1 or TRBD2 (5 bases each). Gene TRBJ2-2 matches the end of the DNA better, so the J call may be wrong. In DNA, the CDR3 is TGTGCCAGCAGTTTCACGGGGCAGGAGCTGTTTTTT. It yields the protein CASSFTGQELFF.